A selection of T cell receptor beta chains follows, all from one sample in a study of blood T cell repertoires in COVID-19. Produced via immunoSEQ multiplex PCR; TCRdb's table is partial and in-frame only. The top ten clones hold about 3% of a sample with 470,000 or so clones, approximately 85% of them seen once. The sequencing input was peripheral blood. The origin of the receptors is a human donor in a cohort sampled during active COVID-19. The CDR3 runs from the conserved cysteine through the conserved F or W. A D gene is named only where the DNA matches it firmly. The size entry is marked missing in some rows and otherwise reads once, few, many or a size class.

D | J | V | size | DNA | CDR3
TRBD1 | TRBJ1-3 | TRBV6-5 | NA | TGTGCCAGCAGCCGGGACAGGGTGAACACCATATATTTT | CASSRDRVNTIYF
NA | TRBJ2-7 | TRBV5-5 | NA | TGTGCCAGCAGCACATCAGGGTACCCCCACTACGAGCAGTACTTC | CASSTSGYPHYEQYF
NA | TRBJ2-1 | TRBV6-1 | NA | TGTGCCAGCAGTGAAGCGGCGCGGGGAGTTGCGTTCTTC | CASSEAARGVAFF
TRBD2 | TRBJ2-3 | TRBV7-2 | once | TGTGCCAGCAGCCGGACTAGCGGGTCAGATACGCAGTATTTT | CASSRTSGSDTQYF
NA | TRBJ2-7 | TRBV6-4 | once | TGTGCCAGCAGTGACCGGCCCGGACTACAGATCCCCCACGAGCAGTACTTC | CASSDRPGLQIPHEQYF
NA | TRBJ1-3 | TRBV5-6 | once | TGTGCCAGCAGCCGGGACACCGGAAACACCATATATTTT | CASSRDTGNTIYF
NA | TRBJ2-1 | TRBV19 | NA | TGTGCCAGCGCCCCTCGGGAGCAGGGTAGGTATGAGCAGTTCTTC | CASAPREQGRYEQFF
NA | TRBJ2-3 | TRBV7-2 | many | TGTGCCAGCAGTTTAGGGGGGGGATACACAGATACGCAGTATTTT | CASSLGGGYTDTQYF
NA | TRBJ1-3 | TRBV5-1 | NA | TGCGCCAGCAGTTTCCTTCAGGGGCAAACTGGAAACACCATATATTTT | CASSFLQGQTGNTIYF
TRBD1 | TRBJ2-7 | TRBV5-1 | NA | TGCGCCAGCAGCTCAGATGGGACAGGTTACGAGCAGTACTTC | CASSSDGTGYEQYF
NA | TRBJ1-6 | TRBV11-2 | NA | TGTGCCAGCAGGCTAACAGGGAGCTCCTATAATTCACCCCTCCACTTT | CASRLTGSSYNSPLHF
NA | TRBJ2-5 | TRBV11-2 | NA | TGTGCCAGCAGCTTACCCTTGGGGTCGCGGGGGACCCAGTACTTC | CASSLPLGSRGTQYF
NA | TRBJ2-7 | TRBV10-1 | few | TGCGCCAGCAGTGGGGCAGGATCTGACGAGCAGTACTTC | CASSGAGSDEQYF
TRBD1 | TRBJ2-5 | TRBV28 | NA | TGTGCCAGCAGCCCAGGGGGCAGAGAGACCCAGTACTTC | CASSPGGRETQYF
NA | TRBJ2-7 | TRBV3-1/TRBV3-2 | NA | TGTGCCAGCAGCCACGCCGACTTCGAGCAGTACTTC | CASSHADFEQYF
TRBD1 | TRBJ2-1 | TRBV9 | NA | TGTGCCAGCAGCGTAGCTACAGGGGGCGGAAATGAGCAGTTCTTC | CASSVATGGGNEQFF
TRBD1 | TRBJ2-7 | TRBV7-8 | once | TGTGCCAGCAGCTTAAAGACAGGGGCTACCTACGAGCAGTACTTC | CASSLKTGATYEQYF
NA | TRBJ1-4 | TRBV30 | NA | TGTGCCTGGGGGACAAATTATGAAAAACTGTTTTTT | CAWGTNYEKLFF
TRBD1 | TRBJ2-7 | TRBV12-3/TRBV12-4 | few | TGTGCCAGCAGCCGGGACAGGGGCAACGAGCAGTACTTC | CASSRDRGNEQYF
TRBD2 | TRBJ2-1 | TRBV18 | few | TGTGCCAGCTCACGGGAAAGCGGGAGCTCCTACAATGAGCAGTTCTTC | CASSRESGSSYNEQFF